These T cell receptor beta chains were read from a single sample in a study of blood T cell repertoires in COVID-19. Sequencing used immunoSEQ multiplex PCR; TCRdb keeps in-frame clones, though not all of them. The sample holds about 80,000 clones; around 89% are singletons and the top ten take around 10%. The sample comprised peripheral blood. The receptors were sampled from a man between 65 and 79 years old with active or convalescent COVID-19. The CDR3 runs from the conserved cysteine through the conserved F or W. A D gene is named only where the DNA matches it firmly. Clone size appears in some rows only: once, few, many, or a class for an expanded clone.

>NA|TRBV6-2/TRBV6-3|NA|TRBJ1-1
CASSYGGRRTEAFF
TGTGCCAGCAGTTACGGAGGGCGTCGCACTGAAGCTTTCTTT
>NA|TRBV15|NA|TRBJ1-3
CATSSLRVHGNTIYF
TGTGCCACCAGCAGCCTCCGGGTCCATGGAAACACCATATATTTT
>once|TRBV7-9|TRBD1|TRBJ1-5
CASSPGGNQPQHF
TGTGCCAGCAGCCCAGGGGGAAATCAGCCCCAGCATTTT
>NA|TRBV6-5|NA|TRBJ1-1
CASSYRRVHTEAFF
TGTGCCAGCAGTTATCGTCGGGTACACACTGAAGCTTTCTTT
>NA|TRBV4-2|NA|TRBJ1-2
CASSPSLGSGRDGYTF
TGTGCCAGCAGCCCCTCCCTAGGATCAGGGAGGGATGGCTACACCTTC
>NA|TRBV19|TRBD2|TRBJ2-3
CASSIGSGGLGTDTQYF
TGTGCCAGTAGTATCGGTAGCGGGGGACTAGGCACAGATACGCAGTATTTT
>NA|TRBV5-1|NA|TRBJ2-2
CASSLAGGGTGELFF
TGCGCCAGCAGCTTGGCCGGGGGTGGAACCGGGGAGCTGTTTTTT
>NA|TRBV7-9|TRBD2|TRBJ2-5
CASSPRTRGGQETQYF
TGTGCCAGCAGCCCCCGCACCCGGGGGGGCCAAGAGACCCAGTACTTC
>once|TRBV5-8|TRBD1|TRBJ2-6
CASRPGQLVFLDVLTF
TGTGCCAGCAGGCCGGGACAGCTAGTCTTCCTGGACGTCCTGACTTTC
>NA|TRBV7-2|TRBD2|TRBJ2-3
CASSLGGGFSSDTQYF
TGTGCCAGCAGCTTAGGCGGGGGGTTTTCCTCAGATACGCAGTATTTT
>NA|TRBV7-2|NA|TRBJ1-2
CASSLYMRYTF
TGTGCCAGCAGCCTATATATGAGATACACCTTC
>NA|TRBV4-2|TRBD2|TRBJ2-5
CASSQDLASGGAKETQYF
TGTGCCAGCAGCCAAGATTTGGCTAGCGGGGGGGCTAAGGAGACCCAGTACTTC
>few|TRBV2|NA|TRBJ1-1
CASSGLSAEAFF
TGTGCCAGCAGTGGACTGAGCGCTGAAGCTTTCTTT
>NA|TRBV7-6|NA|TRBJ2-5
CASSTRRETQYF
TGTGCCAGCAGCACTCGGCGGGAGACCCAGTACTTC
>once|TRBV29-1|NA|TRBJ2-2
CSVTGHLNTGELFF
TGCAGCGTTACGGGACACCTGAACACCGGGGAGCTGTTTTTT
>NA|TRBV7-2|NA|TRBJ1-2
CASSLTGYGYTF
TGTGCCAGCAGCTTAACAGGGTACGGCTACACCTTC
>NA|TRBV4-3|NA|TRBJ1-5
CASSQSSGGPANQPQHF
TGCGCCAGCAGCCAGTCCTCCGGAGGGCCGGCGAATCAGCCCCAGCATTTT
>NA|TRBV13|TRBD1|TRBJ2-7
CASSYLAERTGNVYYEQYF
TGTGCCAGCAGCTACCTCGCGGAAAGGACAGGGAACGTTTACTACGAGCAGTACTTC
>once|TRBV6-1|NA|TRBJ1-1
CASSEAQYREGSTEAFF
TGTGCCAGCAGTGAAGCCCAGTACAGAGAAGGGAGCACTGAAGCTTTCTTT
>NA|TRBV2|TRBD1|TRBJ2-7
CASRKDRPYEQYF
TGTGCCAGCAGGAAGGACAGGCCCTACGAGCAGTACTTC
>NA|TRBV20-1|NA|TRBJ2-1
CSASVGGSYNEQFF
TGCAGTGCTAGTGTGGGGGGCTCCTACAATGAGCAGTTCTTC
>NA|TRBV5-1|TRBD1|TRBJ1-1
CASSLGTGSNTEAFF
TGCGCCAGCAGCTTAGGGACAGGGTCAAACACTGAAGCTTTCTTT
>NA|TRBV4-1|NA|TRBJ1-2
CASSQGGQFYGYTF
TGCGCCAGCAGCCAAGGAGGGCAGTTCTATGGCTACACCTTC
>NA|TRBV6-2/TRBV6-3|TRBD2|TRBJ2-3
CASSYSSSGGTGVRTDTQYF
TGTGCCAGCAGTTACTCGTCCAGCGGGGGAACCGGAGTCCGCACAGATACGCAGTATTTT
>NA|TRBV9|TRBD2|TRBJ2-2
CASSVGPGGAGELFF
TGTGCCAGCAGCGTAGGCCCCGGGGGGGCCGGGGAGCTGTTTTTT
>NA|TRBV6-1|NA|TRBJ2-5
CASSELQETQYF
TGTGCCAGCAGTGAACTACAAGAGACCCAGTACTTC
>NA|TRBV9|NA|TRBJ2-3
CASSKTGRGAPFSSTDTQYF
TGTGCCAGCAGCAAGACTGGGAGGGGGGCACCTTTCTCTAGCACAGATACGCAGTATTTT
>NA|TRBV5-6|NA|TRBJ2-3
CASSPVGKPDTDTQYF
TGTGCCAGCAGCCCCGTGGGCAAGCCAGACACAGATACGCAGTATTTT
>NA|TRBV28|NA|TRBJ2-4
CASRIRAKNIQYF
TGTGCCAGCAGAATCAGGGCCAAAAACATTCAGTACTTC
>few|TRBV10-3|NA|TRBJ1-5
CAISGGRENQPQHF
TGTGCCATCAGCGGGGGGCGGGAAAATCAGCCCCAGCATTTT
>NA|TRBV10-1|NA|TRBJ2-1
CASSPDFYNEQFF
TGCGCCAGCAGTCCGGACTTTTACAATGAGCAGTTCTTC
>NA|TRBV2|TRBD1|TRBJ1-1
CASTAGTGGANTEAFF
TGTGCCAGCACTGCGGGGACAGGGGGCGCGAACACTGAAGCTTTCTTT
>NA|TRBV7-9|NA|TRBJ2-5
CASSLGRPTETQYF
TGTGCCAGCAGCTTAGGGCGGCCGACAGAGACCCAGTACTTC
>NA|TRBV28|TRBD2|TRBJ2-7
CASSYLGRGELSYEQYF
TGTGCCAGCAGTTACCTGGGCCGGGGGGAATTGTCCTACGAGCAGTACTTC
>NA|TRBV4-1|TRBD1|TRBJ1-6
CASSPRSTGADSPLHF
TGCGCCAGCAGCCCGAGGTCCACAGGGGCGGATTCACCCCTCCACTTT
>NA|TRBV6-5|NA|TRBJ1-1
CASSYGGGRRDTEAFF
TGTGCCAGCAGTTACGGCGGCGGGCGTAGGGACACTGAAGCTTTCTTT
>NA|TRBV6-2/TRBV6-3|TRBD2|TRBJ2-7
CASSYSRQAGGVSYEQYF
TGTGCCAGCAGTTACTCGAGGCAAGCGGGGGGTGTCTCCTACGAGCAGTACTTC
>NA|TRBV13|NA|TRBJ1-1
CASSLGGRDTEAFF
TGTGCCAGCAGCTTAGGAGGCAGGGACACTGAAGCTTTCTTT
>few|TRBV27|TRBD1|TRBJ1-2
CASSRTGGHGYTF
TGTGCCAGCTCAAGGACAGGTGGGCATGGCTACACCTTC
>once|TRBV5-6|NA|TRBJ2-1
CASSLGVTVFDEQFF
TGTGCCAGCAGCTTGGGGGTGACAGTTTTTGATGAGCAGTTCTTC
>NA|TRBV13|NA|TRBJ2-2
CASSLFSTGELFF
TGTGCCAGCAGCTTATTTAGTACCGGGGAGCTGTTTTTT
>NA|TRBV7-2|NA|TRBJ1-2
CASSLGSGAYYGYTF
TGTGCCAGCAGCTTAGGGAGCGGGGCTTACTATGGCTACACCTTC
>NA|TRBV5-8|NA|TRBJ2-3
CASSLGTRWVTDTQYF
TGTGCCAGCAGCTTGGGGACACGGTGGGTCACAGATACGCAGTATTTT
>NA|TRBV9|TRBD1|TRBJ2-7
CASSQGQGGYEQYF
TGTGCCAGCAGCCAGGGACAGGGAGGCTACGAGCAGTACTTC
>NA|TRBV28|NA|TRBJ1-2
CASSLPVVIGYTF
TGTGCCAGCAGTTTGCCCGTAGTAATTGGCTACACCTTC
>NA|TRBV5-1|NA|TRBJ2-1
CASTRGTLSYNEQFF
TGCGCCAGCACCCGGGGAACCCTCTCCTACAATGAGCAGTTCTTC